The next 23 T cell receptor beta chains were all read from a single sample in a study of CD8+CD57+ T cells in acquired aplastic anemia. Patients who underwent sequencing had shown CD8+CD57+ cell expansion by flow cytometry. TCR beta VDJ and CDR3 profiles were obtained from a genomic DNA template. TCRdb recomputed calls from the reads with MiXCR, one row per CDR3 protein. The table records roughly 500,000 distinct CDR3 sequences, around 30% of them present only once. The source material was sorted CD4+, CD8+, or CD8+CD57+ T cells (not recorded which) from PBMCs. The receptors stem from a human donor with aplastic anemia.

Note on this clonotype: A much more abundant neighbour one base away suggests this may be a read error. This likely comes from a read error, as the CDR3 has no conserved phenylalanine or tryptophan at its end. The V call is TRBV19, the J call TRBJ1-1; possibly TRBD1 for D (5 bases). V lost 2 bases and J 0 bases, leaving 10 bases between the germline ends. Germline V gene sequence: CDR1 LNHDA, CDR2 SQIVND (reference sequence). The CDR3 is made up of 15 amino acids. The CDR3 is CASSISGRVNTEAFC. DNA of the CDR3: TGTGCCAGTAGTATAAGCGGCAGGGTGAACACTGAAGCTTTCTGT.

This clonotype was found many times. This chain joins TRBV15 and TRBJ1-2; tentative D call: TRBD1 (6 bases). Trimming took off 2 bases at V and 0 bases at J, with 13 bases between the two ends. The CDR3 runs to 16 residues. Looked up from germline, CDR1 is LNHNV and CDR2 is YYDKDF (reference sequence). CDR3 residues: CATSRSKGEANYGYTF. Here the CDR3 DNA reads TGTGCCACCAGCAGATCGAAGGGGGAGGCTAACTATGGCTACACCTTC.

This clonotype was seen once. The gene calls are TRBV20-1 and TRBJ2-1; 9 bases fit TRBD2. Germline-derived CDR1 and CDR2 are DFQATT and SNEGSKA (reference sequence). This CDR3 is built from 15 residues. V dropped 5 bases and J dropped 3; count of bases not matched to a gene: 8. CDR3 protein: CSAGLAGVNYNEQFF. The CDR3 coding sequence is TGCAGTGCTGGTTTAGCGGGAGTCAACTACAATGAGCAGTTCTTC.

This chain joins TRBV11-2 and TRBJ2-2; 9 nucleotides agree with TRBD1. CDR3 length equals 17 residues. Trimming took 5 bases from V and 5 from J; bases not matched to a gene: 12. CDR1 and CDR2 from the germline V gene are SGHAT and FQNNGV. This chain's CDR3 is CASSHSRTGVRTGELFF. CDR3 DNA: TGTGCCAGCAGCCACTCAAGGACAGGGGTACGGACCGGGGAGCTGTTTTTT.

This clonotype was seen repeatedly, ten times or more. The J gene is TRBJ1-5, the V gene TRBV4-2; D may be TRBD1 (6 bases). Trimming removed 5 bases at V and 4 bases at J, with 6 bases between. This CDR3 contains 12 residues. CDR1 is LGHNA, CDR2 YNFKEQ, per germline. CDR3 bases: TGTGCCAGCAGCACAGGGAATCAGCCCCAGCATTTT. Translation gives CASSTGNQPQHF.

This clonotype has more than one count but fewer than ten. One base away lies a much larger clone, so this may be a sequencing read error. The CDR3 protein is CASSENPSYGYTF. Here the CDR3 DNA reads TGTGCCAGCAGTGAAAATCCTTCCTATGGCTACACCTTC. The gene calls are TRBV6-1 and TRBJ1-2, with D hard to call. The germline gives CDR1 MNHNS, CDR2 SASEGT. The V end lost 2 bases, the J end lost 4 bases, and 8 bases lay between the germline ends. The CDR3 length is 13 residues.

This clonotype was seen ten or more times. Written as DNA, the CDR3 is TGTGCCAGCAGCCAGCGGGAGGGGGGTTCACCCCTCCACTTT. The encoded protein is CASSQREGGSPLHF. V is TRBV7-9 and J is TRBJ1-6; a weak D match, TRBD1 (6 bases). Between the trimmed V and J ends, which lost 5 bases and 9 bases, there was a span of 14 bases. CDR1 and CDR2 (germline): SEHNR, FQNEAQ (reference sequence). The CDR3 runs 14 residues. Drawing the rest from reference TRBV7-9 and TRBJ1-6, the complete variable domain is DTGVSQNPRHKITKRGQNVTFRCDPISEHNRLYWYRQTLGQGPEFLTYFQNEAQLEKSRLLSDRFSAERPKGSFSTLEIQRTEQGDSAMYLCASSQREGGSPLHFGNGTRLTVT.

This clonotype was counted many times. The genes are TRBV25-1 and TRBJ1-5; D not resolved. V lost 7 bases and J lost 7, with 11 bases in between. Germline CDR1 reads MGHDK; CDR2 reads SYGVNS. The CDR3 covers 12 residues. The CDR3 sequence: CASIKGTQPQHF. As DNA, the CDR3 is TGTGCCAGCATCAAGGGTACACAGCCCCAGCATTTT.

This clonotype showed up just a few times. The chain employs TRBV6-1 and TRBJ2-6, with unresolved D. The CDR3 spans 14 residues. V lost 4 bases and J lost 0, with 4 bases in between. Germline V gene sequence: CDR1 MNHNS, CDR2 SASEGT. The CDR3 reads CASSVDSGANVLTF. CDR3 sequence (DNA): TGTGCCAGCAGTGTAGACTCTGGGGCCAACGTCCTGACTTTC.

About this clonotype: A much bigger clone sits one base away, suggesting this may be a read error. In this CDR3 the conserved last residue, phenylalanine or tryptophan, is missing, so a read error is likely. The CDR3 reads CASSLNHGGYTL. Here the CDR3 DNA reads TGTGCCAGCAGCCTTAACCATGGTGGCTACACCCTC. This rearrangement joins TRBV14 to TRBJ1-2; D remains unclear. The CDR3 length is 12 residues. Trimming took 4 bases from V and 7 from J, leaving 10 bases between them. Germline V gene lookup returns CDR1 SGHDN and CDR2 FVKESK.

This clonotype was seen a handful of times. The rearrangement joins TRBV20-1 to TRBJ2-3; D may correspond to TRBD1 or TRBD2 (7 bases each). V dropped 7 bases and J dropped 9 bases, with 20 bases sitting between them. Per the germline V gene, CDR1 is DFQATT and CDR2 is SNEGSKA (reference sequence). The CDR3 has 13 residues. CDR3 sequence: CSVLGEGAGTQYF. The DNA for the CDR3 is TGCAGTGTTCTAGGGGAGGGGGCAGGGACGCAGTATTTT.

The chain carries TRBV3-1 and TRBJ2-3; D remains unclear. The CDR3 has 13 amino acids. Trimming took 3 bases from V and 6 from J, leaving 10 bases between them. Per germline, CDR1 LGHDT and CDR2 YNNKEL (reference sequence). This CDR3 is CASSHRTTDTQYF. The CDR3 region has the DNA TGTGCCAGCAGCCACAGGACGACCGATACGCAGTATTTT.

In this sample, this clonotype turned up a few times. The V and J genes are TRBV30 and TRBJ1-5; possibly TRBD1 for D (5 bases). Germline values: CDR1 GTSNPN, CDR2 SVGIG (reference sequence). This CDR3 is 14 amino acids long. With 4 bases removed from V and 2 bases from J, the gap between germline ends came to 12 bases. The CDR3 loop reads CAWNGGGGNQPQHF. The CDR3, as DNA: TGTGCCTGGAACGGGGGGGGAGGCAATCAGCCCCAGCATTTT.

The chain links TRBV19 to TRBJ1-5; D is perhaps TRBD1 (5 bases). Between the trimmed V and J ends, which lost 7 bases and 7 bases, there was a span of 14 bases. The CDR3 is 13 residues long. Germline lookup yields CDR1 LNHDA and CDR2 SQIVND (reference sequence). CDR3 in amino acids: CASTYAGVQPQHF. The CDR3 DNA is TGTGCCAGTACCTACGCGGGGGTACAGCCCCAGCATTTT. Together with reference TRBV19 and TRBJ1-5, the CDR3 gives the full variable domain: DGGITQSPKYLFRKEGQNVTLSCEQNLNHDAMYWYRQDPGQGLRLIYYSQIVNDFQKGDIAEGYSVSREKKESFPLTVTSAQKNPTAFYLCASTYAGVQPQHFGDGTRLSIL.

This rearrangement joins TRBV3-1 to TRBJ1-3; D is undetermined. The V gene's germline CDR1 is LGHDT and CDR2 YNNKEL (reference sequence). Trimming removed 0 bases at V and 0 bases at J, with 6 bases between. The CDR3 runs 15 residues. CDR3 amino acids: CASSQDGNSGNTIYF. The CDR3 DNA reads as TGTGCCAGCAGCCAAGATGGAAACTCTGGAAACACCATATATTTT.

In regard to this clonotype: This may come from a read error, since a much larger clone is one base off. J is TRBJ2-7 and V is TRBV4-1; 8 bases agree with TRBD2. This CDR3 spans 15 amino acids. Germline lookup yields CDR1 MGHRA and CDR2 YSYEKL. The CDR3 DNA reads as TGCGCCAGCAGCCCCGCCGGGACTAGGGGCTACGAGCAGTGCTTC. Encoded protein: CASSPAGTRGYEQCF.

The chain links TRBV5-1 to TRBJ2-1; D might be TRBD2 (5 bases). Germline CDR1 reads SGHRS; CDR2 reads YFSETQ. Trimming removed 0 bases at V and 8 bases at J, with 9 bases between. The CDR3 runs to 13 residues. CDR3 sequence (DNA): TGCGCCAGCAGCTTGGCTTCCGGGGATGAGCAGTTCTTC. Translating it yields CASSLASGDEQFF. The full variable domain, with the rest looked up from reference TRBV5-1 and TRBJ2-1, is KAGVTQTPRYLIKTRGQQVTLSCSPISGHRSVSWYQQTPGQGLQFLFEYFSETQRNKGNFPGRFSGRQFSNSRSEMNVSTLELGDSALYLCASSLASGDEQFFGPGTRLTVL.

CDR3 bases: TGTGCCAGCAGTGCGGACAGCCGGTACAATGAGCAGTTCTTC. It yields the protein CASSADSRYNEQFF. The chain uses TRBV2 and TRBJ2-1; TRBD1 might be the D (6 bases). This CDR3 is 14 amino acids long. V dropped 4 bases and J dropped 4 bases, with 11 bases sitting between them. Germline V gives CDR1 SNHLY, CDR2 FYNNEI. The full variable domain, rest sourced from reference TRBV2 and TRBJ2-1, is EPEVTQTPSHQVTQMGQEVILRCVPISNHLYFYWYRQILGQKVEFLVSFYNNEISEKSEIFDDQFSVERPDGSNFTLKIRSTKLEDSAMYFCASSADSRYNEQFFGPGTRLTVL.

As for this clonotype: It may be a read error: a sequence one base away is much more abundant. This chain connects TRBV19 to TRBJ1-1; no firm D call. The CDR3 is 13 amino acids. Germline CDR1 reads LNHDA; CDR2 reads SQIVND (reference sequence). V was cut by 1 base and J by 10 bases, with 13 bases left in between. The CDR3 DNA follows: TGTGCCAGTAGTATAGGAGAAGGGCACACAGCTTTCTTT. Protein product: CASSIGEGHTAFF.

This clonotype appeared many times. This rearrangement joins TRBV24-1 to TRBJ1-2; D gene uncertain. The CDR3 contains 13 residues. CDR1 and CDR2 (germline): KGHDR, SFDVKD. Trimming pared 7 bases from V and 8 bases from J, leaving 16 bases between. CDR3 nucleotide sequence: TGTGCCACCAGGAGGACGGCGGAGGCAGGCTACACCTTC. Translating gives CATRRTAEAGYTF.

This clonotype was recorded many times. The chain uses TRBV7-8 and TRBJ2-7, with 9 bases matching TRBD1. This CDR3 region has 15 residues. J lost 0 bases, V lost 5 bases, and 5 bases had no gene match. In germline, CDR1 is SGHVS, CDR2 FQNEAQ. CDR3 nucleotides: TGTGCCAGCAGCCCATGGGACAGGGACTCCTACGAGCAGTACTTC. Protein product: CASSPWDRDSYEQYF.

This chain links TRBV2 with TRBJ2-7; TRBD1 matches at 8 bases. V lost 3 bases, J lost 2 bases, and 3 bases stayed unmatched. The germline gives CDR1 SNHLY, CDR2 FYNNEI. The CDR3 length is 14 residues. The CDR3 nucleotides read TGTGCCAGCAGTGAGGGACAGGCGACCTACGAGCAGTACTTC. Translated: CASSEGQATYEQYF.

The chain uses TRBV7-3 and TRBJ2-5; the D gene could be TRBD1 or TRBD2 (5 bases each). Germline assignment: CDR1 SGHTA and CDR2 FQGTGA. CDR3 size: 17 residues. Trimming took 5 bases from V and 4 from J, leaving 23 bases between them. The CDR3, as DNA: TGTGCCAGCAGCCCTCTCGGTTTGGGGAGTGGGGCAGAGACCCAGTACTTC. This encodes CASSPLGLGSGAETQYF. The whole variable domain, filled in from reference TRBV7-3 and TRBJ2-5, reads GAGVSQTPSNKVTEKGKYVELRCDPISGHTALYWYRQSLGQGPEFLIYFQGTGAADDSGLPNDRFFAVRPEGSVSTLKIQRTERGDSAVYLCASSPLGLGSGAETQYFGPGTRLLVL.